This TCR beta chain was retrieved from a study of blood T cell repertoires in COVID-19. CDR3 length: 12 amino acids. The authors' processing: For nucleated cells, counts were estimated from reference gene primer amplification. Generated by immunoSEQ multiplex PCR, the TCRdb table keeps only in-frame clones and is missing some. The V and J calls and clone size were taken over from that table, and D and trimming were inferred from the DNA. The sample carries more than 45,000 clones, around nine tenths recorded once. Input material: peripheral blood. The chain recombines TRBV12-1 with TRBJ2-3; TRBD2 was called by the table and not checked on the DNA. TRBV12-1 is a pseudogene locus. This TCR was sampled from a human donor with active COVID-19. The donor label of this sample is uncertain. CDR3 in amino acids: CASSFFADTQYF. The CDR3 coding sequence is TGTGCCAGCAGCTTTTTCGCAGATACGCAGTATTTT.